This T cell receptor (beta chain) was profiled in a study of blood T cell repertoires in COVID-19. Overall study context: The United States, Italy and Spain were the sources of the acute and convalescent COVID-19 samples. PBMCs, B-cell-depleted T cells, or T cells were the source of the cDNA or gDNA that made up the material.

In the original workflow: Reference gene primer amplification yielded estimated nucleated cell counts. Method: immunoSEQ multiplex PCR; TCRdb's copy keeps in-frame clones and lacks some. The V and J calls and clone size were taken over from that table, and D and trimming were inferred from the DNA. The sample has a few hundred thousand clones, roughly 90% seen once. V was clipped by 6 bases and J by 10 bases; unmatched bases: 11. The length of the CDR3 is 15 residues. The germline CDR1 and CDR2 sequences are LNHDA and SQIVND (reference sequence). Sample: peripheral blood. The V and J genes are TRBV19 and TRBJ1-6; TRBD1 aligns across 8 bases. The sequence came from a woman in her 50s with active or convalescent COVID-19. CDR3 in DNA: TGTGCCAGTAGCCTAGGACAGGGCTATAGATCACCCCTCCACTTT. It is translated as CASSLGQGYRSPLHF.